The present entry profiles one T cell receptor beta chain with its context. Its antigen is still unknown. Every patient relapsed after autologous stem cell transplantation, and brentuximab vedotin exposure varied. This entry belongs to a study of PD-1 blockade in classical Hodgkin lymphoma. Study-wide points: Patients starting nivolumab under 1 year after ASCT were excluded. The diversity seen at baseline in complete responders resembled that of newly diagnosed patients. By C4D1 there was a significant rise in CD4+ TCR diversity but not in CD8+ TCR diversity.

This CDR3 spans 16 amino acids. V was trimmed by 8 bases and J by 0 bases, leaving 18 bases between them. Per the germline V gene, CDR1 is MNHNY and CDR2 is SVGAGI (reference sequence). Data came from immunoSEQ multiplex PCR; TCRdb stores just in-frame clones and leaves some out. The table lists 25,000 to 30,000 clones, just under 80% of them singletons. The clonotype comes from a human donor with classical Hodgkin lymphoma. The chain carries TRBV6-6 and TRBJ2-3, with D maybe TRBD1 (7 bases). The sequencing here drew on peripheral blood mononuclear cells (PBMCs), taken before the second cycle of nivolumab. CDR3 region: CASGLQGPDSTDTQYF. DNA of the CDR3: TGTGCCAGCGGACTACAGGGGCCAGATAGCACAGATACGCAGTATTTT.